The sequence of this T cell receptor beta chain was determined in a study of T cells after somatic rescue of genetic block. Germline CDR1 MDHEN, CDR2 SYDVKM. The CDR3 length is 13 residues. Trimming took 6 bases from V and 2 from J, leaving 9 bases between them. TCRdb keeps only in-frame clones here, not all; method: immunoSEQ multiplex PCR. There are approximately 15,000 clones in the sample; just over 70% occur only once, and around a quarter lies in the top ten. Source material: peripheral blood mononuclear cells (PBMCs). The chain uses TRBV28 and TRBJ2-3, with D hard to call. The sequence was obtained from a man between 18 and 35 years old. CDR3 nucleotides: TGTGCCAGCAGGAAGCAACTCACAGATACGCAGTATTTT. It specifies CASRKQLTDTQYF.